These T cell receptor beta chains were read from a single sample in a study of cytomegalovirus exposure and HLA in healthy donors. Some clones are missing from TCRdb's copy, which holds only in-frame ones; the method was immunoSEQ multiplex PCR. This table holds some 150,000 clones, approximately 80% found once. Sequences were obtained from PBMCs. These receptors were collected from a man younger than 30 in good health and CMV-seropositive. Both conserved end residues are part of each CDR3. The D gene is left open where the match is weak. Clone size is stated in some rows and not others, as once, few, many or a class when expanded.

d_gene: -
j_gene: TRBJ2-2
v_gene: TRBV12-5
abundance: -
CDR3nt: TGTGCTAGTGCCTACCGACATCAGAACACCGGGGAGCTGTTTTTT
CDR3aa: CASAYRHQNTGELFF

d_gene: -
j_gene: TRBJ2-2
v_gene: TRBV5-1
abundance: -
CDR3nt: TGCGCCAGCAGCCCGGGGGGCGGGGTCGACACCGGGGAGCTGTTTTTT
CDR3aa: CASSPGGGVDTGELFF

d_gene: TRBD1
j_gene: TRBJ2-3
v_gene: TRBV6-4
abundance: -
CDR3nt: TGTGCCAGCAGTGACAACAGGGGGCCTAAGGATACGCAGTATTTT
CDR3aa: CASSDNRGPKDTQYF

d_gene: TRBD1
j_gene: TRBJ2-7
v_gene: TRBV5-6
abundance: -
CDR3nt: TGTGCCAGCAGACCGGGACAGTATCCCTACGAGCAGTACTTC
CDR3aa: CASRPGQYPYEQYF

d_gene: TRBD1
j_gene: TRBJ1-2
v_gene: TRBV10-3
abundance: few
CDR3nt: TGTGCCTCTAGATTTACCGGGACAGGGTACAACTATGGCTACACCTTC
CDR3aa: CASRFTGTGYNYGYTF

d_gene: TRBD1
j_gene: TRBJ2-3
v_gene: TRBV2
abundance: -
CDR3nt: TGTGCCAGCAGTGAAAGGACAGGGAGCACAGATACGCAGTATTTT
CDR3aa: CASSERTGSTDTQYF

d_gene: -
j_gene: TRBJ2-1
v_gene: TRBV6-1
abundance: few
CDR3nt: TGTGCCAGCACCGAAGGAGTAGGCGATTCCAATGAGCAGTTCTTC
CDR3aa: CASTEGVGDSNEQFF

d_gene: -
j_gene: TRBJ2-2
v_gene: TRBV2
abundance: few
CDR3nt: TGTGCCAGCAGCGTAACGGACAGCCGGGAGCTGTTTTTT
CDR3aa: CASSVTDSRELFF

d_gene: -
j_gene: TRBJ1-1
v_gene: TRBV16
abundance: -
CDR3nt: TGTGCCAGCAGCCAAATCGGCGGAGCGAACACTGAAGCTTTCTTT
CDR3aa: CASSQIGGANTEAFF

d_gene: TRBD1
j_gene: TRBJ1-1
v_gene: TRBV9
abundance: -
CDR3nt: TGTGCCAGCAGCGTTCAGGGGGTGGACACTGAAGCTTTCTTT
CDR3aa: CASSVQGVDTEAFF

d_gene: -
j_gene: TRBJ2-5
v_gene: TRBV9
abundance: -
CDR3nt: TGTGCCAGCAGCAACGGGTACCAAGAGACCCAGTACTTC
CDR3aa: CASSNGYQETQYF

d_gene: -
j_gene: TRBJ1-1
v_gene: TRBV5-1
abundance: -
CDR3nt: TGCGCCAGCAGCTTGGGGGGAGGGTTGAACACTGAAGCTTTCTTT
CDR3aa: CASSLGGGLNTEAFF

d_gene: -
j_gene: TRBJ1-2
v_gene: TRBV4-2
abundance: -
CDR3nt: TGTGCCAGCAGCTCCGAGGGGGGGGGCTTCTATGGCTACACCTTC
CDR3aa: CASSSEGGGFYGYTF

d_gene: -
j_gene: TRBJ1-5
v_gene: TRBV29-1
abundance: few
CDR3nt: TGCAGCGTAGCAAGCGGGACAAACAATCAGCCCCAGCATTTT
CDR3aa: CSVASGTNNQPQHF

d_gene: -
j_gene: TRBJ2-3
v_gene: TRBV4-2
abundance: once
CDR3nt: TGTGCCAGCAGCAATGACCGAGCGGAGGTACCAGATACGCAGTATTTT
CDR3aa: CASSNDRAEVPDTQYF

d_gene: TRBD2
j_gene: TRBJ2-3
v_gene: TRBV27
abundance: -
CDR3nt: TGTGCCAGCAGTCCCTCGGGGGGTACGCAGTATTTT
CDR3aa: CASSPSGGTQYF

d_gene: TRBD1
j_gene: TRBJ2-3
v_gene: TRBV29-1
abundance: -
CDR3nt: TGCAGCGTCGACGAGACAGGGGTGCAAGATACGCAGTATTTT
CDR3aa: CSVDETGVQDTQYF

d_gene: TRBD1
j_gene: TRBJ2-7
v_gene: TRBV30
abundance: few
CDR3nt: TGTGCCTGGAGTCCCGGACAGGGGAAGCACGAGCAGTACTTC
CDR3aa: CAWSPGQGKHEQYF

d_gene: TRBD2
j_gene: TRBJ2-5
v_gene: TRBV10-2
abundance: -
CDR3nt: TGCGCCAGCAGTGAGTCCCCCACTAGCGGGAGGACGGAAGAGACCCAGTACTTC
CDR3aa: CASSESPTSGRTEETQYF

d_gene: TRBD1
j_gene: TRBJ1-2
v_gene: TRBV9
abundance: -
CDR3nt: TGTGCCAGCAGCGTAGCCGGACAGGGGAACTATGGCTACACCTTC
CDR3aa: CASSVAGQGNYGYTF

d_gene: TRBD2
j_gene: TRBJ2-5
v_gene: TRBV4-1
abundance: -
CDR3nt: TGCGCCAGCAGCCAAGTTATGGGAGGGCAGGAGACCCAGTACTTC
CDR3aa: CASSQVMGGQETQYF

d_gene: TRBD1
j_gene: TRBJ2-7
v_gene: TRBV6-1
abundance: -
CDR3nt: TGTGCCAGCAGGATCGGACAGGGTACCCCCTACGAGCAGTACTTC
CDR3aa: CASRIGQGTPYEQYF

d_gene: TRBD1
j_gene: TRBJ1-2
v_gene: TRBV10-3
abundance: once
CDR3nt: TGTGCCATCAGTCCTCAGGGGGCAGGCTATGGCTACACCTTC
CDR3aa: CAISPQGAGYGYTF

d_gene: TRBD2
j_gene: TRBJ2-7
v_gene: TRBV7-2
abundance: -
CDR3nt: TGTGCCAGCAGTACTGGGGCAGCGGGGGGCTACGAGCAGTACTTC
CDR3aa: CASSTGAAGGYEQYF

d_gene: -
j_gene: TRBJ2-4
v_gene: TRBV12-5
abundance: few
CDR3nt: TGTGCCACAGAAGCCAAAAACATTCAGTACTTC
CDR3aa: CATEAKNIQYF

d_gene: TRBD1
j_gene: TRBJ2-1
v_gene: TRBV5-1
abundance: -
CDR3nt: TGCGCCAGCAGCACTACAGGGGCGAATGAACAGTTCTTC
CDR3aa: CASSTTGANEQFF

d_gene: -
j_gene: TRBJ1-2
v_gene: TRBV2
abundance: -
CDR3nt: TGTGCCAGCAGTGAAGGACAGCTGGGCTATGGCTACACCTTC
CDR3aa: CASSEGQLGYGYTF

d_gene: TRBD1
j_gene: TRBJ1-2
v_gene: TRBV5-1
abundance: -
CDR3nt: TGCGCCAGCAGCCTCGGACCCGGGACAGGGGGCCATGCTAACTATGGCTACACCTTC
CDR3aa: CASSLGPGTGGHANYGYTF

d_gene: -
j_gene: TRBJ1-5
v_gene: TRBV18
abundance: once
CDR3nt: TGTGCCAGCTCACCGTTCGGCACGGGAAATCAGCCCCAGCATTTT
CDR3aa: CASSPFGTGNQPQHF

d_gene: -
j_gene: TRBJ2-1
v_gene: TRBV6-4
abundance: -
CDR3nt: TGTGCCAGCAGTGACTCTGTACTAACTGAGCAGTTCTTC
CDR3aa: CASSDSVLTEQFF

d_gene: -
j_gene: TRBJ2-2
v_gene: TRBV19
abundance: -
CDR3nt: TGTGCCAGTAGTATTCCGGAGGGGACCGGGGAGCTGTTTTTT
CDR3aa: CASSIPEGTGELFF

d_gene: -
j_gene: TRBJ1-1
v_gene: TRBV6-5
abundance: -
CDR3nt: TGTGCCAGCAGTTACCTGGACACGAACACTGAAGCTTTCTTT
CDR3aa: CASSYLDTNTEAFF

d_gene: TRBD1
j_gene: TRBJ2-7
v_gene: TRBV5-1
abundance: -
CDR3nt: TGCGCCAGCAGCCCTCGGACAGGGATCTCCTACGAGCAGTACTTC
CDR3aa: CASSPRTGISYEQYF

d_gene: TRBD1
j_gene: TRBJ1-1
v_gene: TRBV15
abundance: -
CDR3nt: TGTGCCACCAGCGCGAGGAGACAGGGCAACACTGAAGCTTTCTTT
CDR3aa: CATSARRQGNTEAFF

d_gene: TRBD2
j_gene: TRBJ2-3
v_gene: TRBV6-1
abundance: -
CDR3nt: TGTGCCAGCACTGGGACTAGCGGGCGCACAGATACGCAGTATTTT
CDR3aa: CASTGTSGRTDTQYF

d_gene: TRBD2
j_gene: TRBJ2-3
v_gene: TRBV9
abundance: -
CDR3nt: TGTGCCAGCAGTCGCGGGAGGGGGTGGTTGACAGATACGCAGTATTTT
CDR3aa: CASSRGRGWLTDTQYF

d_gene: -
j_gene: TRBJ2-3
v_gene: TRBV5-4
abundance: -
CDR3nt: TGTGCCAGCAGTCTCAGAACAGATACGCAGTATTTT
CDR3aa: CASSLRTDTQYF

d_gene: -
j_gene: TRBJ2-7
v_gene: TRBV5-1
abundance: few
CDR3nt: TGCGCCAGCAGCCCAGGTGGGGCCGAGCAGTACTTC
CDR3aa: CASSPGGAEQYF

d_gene: TRBD2
j_gene: TRBJ2-5
v_gene: TRBV15
abundance: -
CDR3nt: TGTGCCACCAGGGGGACTAAGGAGACCCAGTACTTC
CDR3aa: CATRGTKETQYF

d_gene: TRBD2
j_gene: TRBJ2-1
v_gene: TRBV5-6
abundance: few
CDR3nt: TGTGCCAGCAGCTTGTCGTACCGGGAGGGTGAGCAGTTCTTC
CDR3aa: CASSLSYREGEQFF

d_gene: -
j_gene: TRBJ2-3
v_gene: TRBV13
abundance: -
CDR3nt: TGTGCCAGCAGAGGGAAGGGGGTTCCAGATACGCAGTATTTT
CDR3aa: CASRGKGVPDTQYF

d_gene: -
j_gene: TRBJ1-1
v_gene: TRBV29-1
abundance: once
CDR3nt: TGCAGCGTTGCGGGGTTCGGTTTTTCCACTGAAGCTTTCTTT
CDR3aa: CSVAGFGFSTEAFF

d_gene: -
j_gene: TRBJ2-7
v_gene: TRBV2
abundance: -
CDR3nt: TGTGCCAGCAGGGTAGGGGTAATAAGGACCTACGAGCAGTACTTC
CDR3aa: CASRVGVIRTYEQYF

d_gene: -
j_gene: TRBJ2-2
v_gene: TRBV5-8
abundance: few
CDR3nt: TGTGCCAGCAGCTTTAGCGCGTGGAACACCGGGGAGCTGTTTTTT
CDR3aa: CASSFSAWNTGELFF

d_gene: TRBD2
j_gene: TRBJ2-2
v_gene: TRBV15
abundance: once
CDR3nt: TGTGCCACCAGCAGGTATTCTAGCGGGGTGAACACCGGGGAGCTGTTTTTT
CDR3aa: CATSRYSSGVNTGELFF

d_gene: -
j_gene: TRBJ1-5
v_gene: TRBV4-2
abundance: -
CDR3nt: TGTGCCAGCAGCCAGGAGGGCCCTGGAGATCAGCCCCAGCATTTT
CDR3aa: CASSQEGPGDQPQHF

d_gene: -
j_gene: TRBJ1-6
v_gene: TRBV27
abundance: -
CDR3nt: TGTGCCAGCAGACTCTCGGGAGTCAATTCACCCCTCCACTTT
CDR3aa: CASRLSGVNSPLHF

d_gene: TRBD1
j_gene: TRBJ2-7
v_gene: TRBV6-5
abundance: -
CDR3nt: TGTGCCAGCAGTTACGGGACAGCCGAGGCCTACGAGCAGTACTTC
CDR3aa: CASSYGTAEAYEQYF